These 29 T cell receptor beta chains came from one sample sequenced in a study of metastatic and nonmetastatic thyroid tumors. TCRdb re-called the PCR reads via MiXCR. The data show about 14,000 clones, over 25% seen once. Thyroid surgery was performed in patients who had received no treatment beforehand. The specimen sequenced was tumor tissue. All receptors derive from a female donor with papillary thyroid cancer or a benign thyroid nodule (not recorded which). Some clones in this sample may be carry-over from other donors' samples.

V is TRBV27 and J is TRBJ1-2; D uncertain. V gave up 4 bases and J gave up 4 bases, with 13 bases separating them. CDR1 is MNHEY, CDR2 SMNVEV, per germline (reference sequence). This CDR3 has 14 residues. In nucleotides, the CDR3 is TGTGCCAGCAGTTCGGCGGGATTTAGCTATGGCTACACCTTC. It translates to CASSSAGFSYGYTF.

In this sample, this clone turned up a few times. V is TRBV27 and J is TRBJ2-2; 9 bases are a match to TRBD1. V lost 4 bases and J lost 3; bases outside the gene matches: 6. Germline CDR1 MNHEY, CDR2 SMNVEV (reference sequence). This CDR3 has 16 residues. The CDR3 reads CASSSRDRVYTGELFF. The CDR3, as DNA: TGTGCCAGCAGTTCACGGGACAGGGTGTACACCGGGGAGCTGTTTTTT.

This clone appeared a few times. V and J are TRBV27 and TRBJ2-7; D not resolved. The CDR3 contains 16 residues. Trimming shortened V by 5 bases and J by 0 bases, and 17 bases separated the two germline ends. The germline CDR1 and CDR2 sequences are MNHEY and SMNVEV (reference sequence). The CDR3 sequence: CASSPSLVASSYEQYV. DNA of the CDR3: TGTGCCAGCAGTCCCAGTCTTGTCGCAAGCTCCTACGAGCAGTACGTC.

This clone was counted ten times or more. The V gene is TRBV6-1, the J gene TRBJ2-2, with TRBD2 matching 8 bases. V shed 9 bases, J shed 3 bases, and the junction held 3 bases outside the gene matches. The CDR3 extends over 13 amino acids. The V gene's germline CDR1 is MNHNS and CDR2 SASEGT. Here the CDR3 DNA reads TGTGCCAGTTATAGCGGGGACACCGGGGAGCTGTTTTTT. It is translated as CASYSGDTGELFF.

This clone was counted many times. The CDR3 coding sequence is TGCGCCAGCAGTGAGCCTGGGACTAGCGGCGCCTACAATGAGCAGTTCTTC. Translating gives CASSEPGTSGAYNEQFF. The chain carries TRBV10-2 and TRBJ2-1, with TRBD2 matching over 11 bases. Germline CDR1 WSHSY, CDR2 SAAADI. Losses at the gene ends were 2 bases for V and 2 bases for J; bases not matched to a gene: 5. The CDR3 runs to 17 residues.

There are a few counts of this clone. J is TRBJ2-7 and V is TRBV6-2 or TRBV6-3; 11 bases are a match to TRBD2. The V gene's germline CDR1 is MNHEY and CDR2 SVGEGT. There are 14 residues in the CDR3. V dropped 7 bases and J dropped 3; count of bases not matched to a gene: 5. The CDR3: CASKLAGAFYEQYF. CDR3 bases: TGTGCCAGCAAACTAGCGGGAGCTTTCTACGAGCAGTACTTC.

This clone was counted ten times or more. The chain employs TRBV12-3 or TRBV12-4 and TRBJ2-3, with TRBD2 matching 12 bases. The trim removed 5 bases at V and 1 base at J, leaving 4 bases unmatched. The CDR3 spans 16 residues. The CDR3 reads CASSLRLAGGTDTQYF. The CDR3 DNA follows: TGTGCCAGCAGTCTCCGACTAGCGGGGGGCACAGATACGCAGTATTTT.

This chain uses TRBV11-2 with TRBJ2-3; D might be TRBD1 or TRBD2, each matching 5 bases. Germline V gives CDR1 SGHAT, CDR2 FQNNGV. The CDR3 has 16 amino acids. V was trimmed by 2 bases and J by 4 bases, leaving 16 bases between them. CDR3 DNA: TGTGCCAGCAGCTTAAGTGGGAGAGGGGTCGCAGATACGCAGTATTTT. It is translated as CASSLSGRGVADTQYF.

The gene calls are TRBV19 and TRBJ2-7; D not resolved. The length of the CDR3 is 12 residues. Germline values: CDR1 LNHDA, CDR2 SQIVND (reference sequence). V gave up 6 bases and J gave up 3 bases, with 9 bases separating them. CDR3 in DNA: TGTGCCAGTAGCGGGTCCCTCTACGAGCAGTACTTC. As protein: CASSGSLYEQYF. The variable domain in full, completed from reference TRBV19 and TRBJ2-7, reads DGGITQSPKYLFRKEGQNVTLSCEQNLNHDAMYWYRQDPGQGLRLIYYSQIVNDFQKGDIAEGYSVSREKKESFPLTVTSAQKNPTAFYLCASSGSLYEQYFGPGTRLTVT.

This rearrangement joins TRBV20-1 to TRBJ1-2; 7 nucleotides align to TRBD1. Trimming at V came to 7 bases and at J to 2 bases, leaving 1 base not matched to a gene. CDR3 size: 11 residues. From germline, CDR1 is DFQATT and CDR2 SNEGSKA (reference sequence). The CDR3 nucleotides are TGCAGTGGGGACAGCAACTATGGCTACACCTTC. It specifies CSGDSNYGYTF.

This clone came up many times. The chain couples TRBV3-1 to TRBJ1-3, with no clear D. The germline CDR1 and CDR2 sequences are LGHDT and YNNKEL (reference sequence). Trimming removed 4 bases at V and 4 bases at J, with 17 bases between. The CDR3 covers 16 residues. The CDR3 DNA follows: TGTGCCAGCAGCCGGGGTAGAGCTACCCTCGGAAACACCATATATTTT. Amino acids: CASSRGRATLGNTIYF. Full variable domain (remainder filled in from reference TRBV3-1 and TRBJ1-3): DTAVSQTPKYLVTQMGNDKSIKCEQNLGHDTMYWYKQDSKKFLKIMFSYNNKELIINETVPNRFSPKSPDKAHLNLHINSLELGDSAVYFCASSRGRATLGNTIYFGEGSWLTVV.

The chain joins TRBV30 to TRBJ2-3, with D unresolved. In germline, CDR1 is GTSNPN, CDR2 SVGIG (reference sequence). The CDR3 runs to 13 residues. V dropped 3 bases and J dropped 2 bases, with 9 bases sitting between them. The DNA for the CDR3 is TGTGCCTGGAGGGCCGACCCCACAGATACGCAGTATTTT. Translation gives CAWRADPTDTQYF.

A single count supports this clone. The conserved final phenylalanine or tryptophan is absent from the CDR3, which likely points to a read error. The rearrangement uses TRBV6-1 and TRBJ1-2; D uncertain. The CDR3 is made up of 16 amino acids. Per the germline V gene, CDR1 is MNHNS and CDR2 is SASEGT. The CDR3 reads CGNSPSSGGRKGGYTL. The CDR3 bases are TGTGGCAACAGTCCGTCTTCCGGAGGGAGGAAGGGTGGCTACACCTTA.

This clone was found a few times. This sequence joins TRBV5-1 and TRBJ2-7, with 7 bases aligning to TRBD1. The germline CDR1 and CDR2 sequences are SGHRS and YFSETQ. The CDR3 loop spans 14 amino acids. V was pared by 4 bases and J by 3 bases, with 7 bases of the junction left unmatched. Here the CDR3 DNA reads TGCGCCAGCAGCGTCGGGACAGCAGGCTACGAGCAGTACTTC. Its protein product is CASSVGTAGYEQYF.

This clone was seen many times. The chain combines TRBV10-3 with TRBJ2-3, with 9 bases that match TRBD1. The CDR3 loop spans 12 amino acids. Germline V gives CDR1 ENHRY, CDR2 SYGVKD. V lost 11 bases and J lost 9; bases outside the gene matches: 9. The chain's CDR3 is CASATGGETQYF. In nucleotides, the CDR3 is TGTGCCTCCGCTACAGGGGGCGAGACGCAGTATTTT.

This clone was detected many times. The chain joins TRBV5-1 to TRBJ2-3; tentatively, D is TRBD2 (5 bases). The CDR3 is 15 amino acids. Germline values: CDR1 SGHRS, CDR2 YFSETQ. V lost 2 bases, J lost 0 bases, and 10 bases lay in between. CDR3 nucleotides: TGCGCCAGCAGCTTTAAGCGGTTAAGCACAGATACGCAGTATTTT. Protein product: CASSFKRLSTDTQYF.

The rearrangement links TRBV3-1 to TRBJ1-1, with unresolved D. Germline lookup yields CDR1 LGHDT and CDR2 YNNKEL (reference sequence). The CDR3 sequence is 14 residues long. V lost 4 bases and J lost 0, with 9 bases in between. The CDR3 protein is CASSRQEMNTEAFF. CDR3 coding DNA: TGTGCCAGCAGCCGTCAGGAAATGAACACTGAAGCTTTCTTT.

This clone has more than one count but fewer than ten. V and J are TRBV28 and TRBJ2-7; TRBD1 is a possible D gene (6 bases). CDR3 size: 15 residues. Germline lookup yields CDR1 MDHEN and CDR2 SYDVKM. V was trimmed by 8 bases and J by 4 bases, leaving 21 bases between them. The CDR3 sequence is CASREEQGSIYEQYF. The CDR3 DNA sequence: TGTGCCAGCCGAGAAGAACAGGGCTCTATTTACGAGCAGTACTTC.

This clone was seen at least ten times. V is TRBV4-1 and J is TRBJ2-3; 7 nucleotides align to TRBD2. Trimming at V came to 0 bases and at J to 0 bases, leaving 6 bases not matched to a gene. The CDR3 runs to 17 residues. Germline lookup yields CDR1 MGHRA and CDR2 YSYEKL. CDR3 in DNA: TGCGCCAGCAGCCAAGAGGTACAGCGGGGAAGCACAGATACGCAGTATTTT. It translates to CASSQEVQRGSTDTQYF.

This clone was detected only a few times. The chain employs TRBV6-2 or TRBV6-3 and TRBJ2-7; TRBD2 matches at 9 bases. The CDR3 is 18 residues long. The V gene end was trimmed by 5 bases and the J gene end by 1 base; junction bases not matched to a gene: 15. Germline V CDR1 and CDR2: MNHEY, SVGEGT. CDR3 in DNA: TGTGCCAGCAGTACCGGGACTAGCACCTTTCCAATTTCCTACGAGCAGTACTTC. This gives the protein CASSTGTSTFPISYEQYF.

This clone was detected only a few times. The chain links TRBV6-1 to TRBJ1-2, with 7 bases matching TRBD1. After removal of 6 bases from V and 4 bases from J, the junction contained 5 bases not matched to a gene. The CDR3 is made up of 13 amino acids. Germline V gene sequence: CDR1 MNHNS, CDR2 SASEGT. The CDR3 coding sequence is TGTGCCAGCAGGCTACCAGGGGGCTATGGCTACACCTTC. Protein product: CASRLPGGYGYTF.

This clone was picked up many times. The rearrangement uses TRBV6-1 and TRBJ2-7; 9 bases are a match to TRBD1. This CDR3 spans 17 amino acids. V lost 6 bases to trimming and J lost 4 bases; unmatched junction nucleotides: 16. Germline V CDR1 and CDR2: MNHNS, SASEGT. The DNA of the CDR3 is TGTGCCAGCAGGCAAGCCGGACAGGGGTTTGGATTATACGAGCAGTACTTC. This encodes CASRQAGQGFGLYEQYF.

This clone is classed as medium-sized. For the CDR3, the DNA is TGTGCCAGCAGTTCCCAATCGAGGGGCTTGGGGAATTCACCCCTCCACTTT. It encodes CASSSQSRGLGNSPLHF. The chain carries TRBV6-2 or TRBV6-3 and TRBJ1-6; D might be TRBD1 (5 bases). Trimming stripped 4 bases from V and 7 bases from J, with 20 bases between. This CDR3 is 17 amino acids long. Germline CDR1 and CDR2: MNHEY and SVGEGT.

This clone was found many times. Other nucleotide sequences from this sample produce the same CDR3. The chain couples TRBV4-2 to TRBJ2-1, with 11 bases identical to TRBD2. The junction had 2 bases not matched to a gene; V was cut back by 0 bases and J by 4 bases. This CDR3 is 16 amino acids long. CDR1 and CDR2 from the germline V gene are LGHNA and YNFKEQ. The CDR3 coding sequence is TGTGCCAGCAGCCAAGATGGGACTAGCGGATACAATGAGCAGTTCTTC. It codes for CASSQDGTSGYNEQFF.

This clone was counted ten times or more. The chain employs TRBV6-4 and TRBJ2-1; TRBD2 agrees at 8 bases. Trimming at V came to 1 base and at J to 4 bases, leaving 12 bases not matched to a gene. Germline loops: CDR1 MRHNA, CDR2 SNTAGT. The CDR3 runs to 18 residues. Here the CDR3 DNA reads TGTGCCAGCAGTGACTGGGGCGGGAGGCCACACCGTTACAATGAGCAGTTCTTC. It specifies CASSDWGGRPHRYNEQFF.

As for this clone: One end of the junction is discordant with germline, which a read error may explain. The chain joins TRBV19 to TRBJ2-3; D call uncertain. The CDR3 is 15 residues long. The germline gives CDR1 LNHDA, CDR2 SQIVND (reference sequence). CDR3 in amino acids: CASSNPYRRTDTQYF. CDR3 nucleotide sequence: TGTGCCAGTAGTAATCCATACCGACGCACGGATACGCAGTATTTT.

The chain combines TRBV30 with TRBJ2-7, with TRBD2 identical over 13 bases. The junction had 0 bases not matched to a gene; V was cut back by 0 bases and J by 1 base. Germline CDR1 GTSNPN, CDR2 SVGIG (reference sequence). This CDR3 contains 15 residues. The DNA for the CDR3 is TGTGCCTGGAGTGTACTAGCGGGGGGGTCCTACGAGCAGTACTTC. The encoded protein is CAWSVLAGGSYEQYF.

This clone has at least ten counts. The chain couples TRBV27 to TRBJ1-5, with D uncertain. V lost 4 bases and J 3 bases, leaving 4 bases between the germline ends. The germline CDR1 and CDR2 sequences are MNHEY and SMNVEV (reference sequence). CDR3 length: 12 residues. The CDR3 coding sequence is TGTGCCAGCAGTTCCCTCAATCAGCCCCAGCATTTT. Its protein is CASSSLNQPQHF.

In its sample, this clone was seen many times. The chain has TRBV9 and TRBJ2-1, with D unclear. The V gene lost 0 bases and the J gene lost 4 bases, with 11 bases spanning the gap. CDR1 is SGDLS and CDR2 is YYNGEE in the germline V gene. The CDR3 consists of 15 residues. This chain's CDR3 is CASSVASQRYNEQFF. DNA for the CDR3: TGTGCCAGCAGCGTAGCTTCACAGCGATACAATGAGCAGTTCTTC. Full variable domain (missing parts from reference TRBV9 and TRBJ2-1): DSGVTQTPKHLITATGQRVTLRCSPRSGDLSVYWYQQSLDQGLQFLIQYYNGEERAKGNILERFSAQQFPDLHSELNLSSLELGDSALYFCASSVASQRYNEQFFGPGTRLTVL.